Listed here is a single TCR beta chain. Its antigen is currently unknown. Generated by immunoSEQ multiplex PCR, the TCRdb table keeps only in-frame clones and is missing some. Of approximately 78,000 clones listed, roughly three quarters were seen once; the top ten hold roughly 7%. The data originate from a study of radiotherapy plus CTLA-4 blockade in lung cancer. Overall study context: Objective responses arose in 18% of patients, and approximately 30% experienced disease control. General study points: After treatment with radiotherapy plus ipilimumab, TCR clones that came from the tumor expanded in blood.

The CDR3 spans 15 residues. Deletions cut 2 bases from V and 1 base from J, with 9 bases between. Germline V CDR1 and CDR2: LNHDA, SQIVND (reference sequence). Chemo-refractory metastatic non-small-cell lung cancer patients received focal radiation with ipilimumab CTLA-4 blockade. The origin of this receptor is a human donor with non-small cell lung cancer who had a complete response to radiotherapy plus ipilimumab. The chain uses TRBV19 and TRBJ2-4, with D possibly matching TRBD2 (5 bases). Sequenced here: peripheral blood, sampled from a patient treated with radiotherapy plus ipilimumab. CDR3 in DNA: TGTGCCAGTAGTATACAAGGACTCGCCAAAAACATTCAGTACTTC. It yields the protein CASSIQGLAKNIQYF.